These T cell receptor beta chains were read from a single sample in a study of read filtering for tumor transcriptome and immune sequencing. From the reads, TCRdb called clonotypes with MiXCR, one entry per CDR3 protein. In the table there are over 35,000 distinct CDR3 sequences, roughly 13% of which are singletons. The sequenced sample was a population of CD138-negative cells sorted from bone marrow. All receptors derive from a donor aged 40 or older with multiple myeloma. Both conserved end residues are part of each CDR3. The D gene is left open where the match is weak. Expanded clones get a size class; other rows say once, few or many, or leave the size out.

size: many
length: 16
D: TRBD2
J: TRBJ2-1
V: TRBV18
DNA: TGTGCCAGCTCACTTCGACTAGCACTTAACGACAATGAGCAGTTCTTC
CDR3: CASSLRLALNDNEQFF

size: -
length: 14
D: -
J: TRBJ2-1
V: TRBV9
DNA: TGTGCCAGCAGCGTAGTGGGGGCTAGCGGTGAGCTGTTCTTC
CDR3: CASSVVGASGELFF

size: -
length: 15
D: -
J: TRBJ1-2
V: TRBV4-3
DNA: TGCGCCAGCAGCCAAGATGGGGGGGGTCGCTATGGCTACACCTTC
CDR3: CASSQDGGGRYGYTF

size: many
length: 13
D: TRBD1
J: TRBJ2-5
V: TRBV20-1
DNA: TGCAGTGCGACGACAGGGGTGCGAGAGACCCAGTACTTC
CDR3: CSATTGVRETQYF

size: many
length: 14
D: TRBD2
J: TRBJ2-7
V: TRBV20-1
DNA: TGCAGTGCCGAGCCGACTAGCGTCACCTACGAGCAGTACTTC
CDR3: CSAEPTSVTYEQYF

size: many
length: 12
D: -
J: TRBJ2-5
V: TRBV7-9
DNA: TGTGCCAGCAGCTTAGCGAAGGAGACCCAGTACTTC
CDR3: CASSLAKETQYF

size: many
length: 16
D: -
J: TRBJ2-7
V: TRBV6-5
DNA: TGTGCCAGCAGATCCCCTGACACAGGAGATATTTACGAGCAGTACTTC
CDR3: CASRSPDTGDIYEQYF

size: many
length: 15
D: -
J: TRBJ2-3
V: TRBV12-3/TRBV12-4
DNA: TGTGCCAGCAGTTTATCCAGGCATAGCACAGATACGCAGTATTTT
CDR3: CASSLSRHSTDTQYF

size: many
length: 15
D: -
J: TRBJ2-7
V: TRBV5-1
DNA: TGCGCCAGCAGCTTGGGACAGATAATCTCCTACGAGCAGTACTTC
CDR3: CASSLGQIISYEQYF

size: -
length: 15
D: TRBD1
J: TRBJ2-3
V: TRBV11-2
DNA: TGTGCCAGCAGCCTAACAGGGGGCGGTACAGATACGCAGTATTTT
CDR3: CASSLTGGGTDTQYF

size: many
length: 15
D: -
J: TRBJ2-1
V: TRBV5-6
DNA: TGTGCCAGCAGCGCAACTACTAGCTCCTACAATGAGCAGTTCTTC
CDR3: CASSATTSSYNEQFF

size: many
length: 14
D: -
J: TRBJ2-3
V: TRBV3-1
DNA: TGTGCCAGCAGCCAAAGAGGGAGCACAGATACGCAGTATTTT
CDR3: CASSQRGSTDTQYF

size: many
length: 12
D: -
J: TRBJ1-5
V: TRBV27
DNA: TGTGCCAGCAGTTTACGGGGACAGCCCCAGCATTTT
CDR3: CASSLRGQPQHF

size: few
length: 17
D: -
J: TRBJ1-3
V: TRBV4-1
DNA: TGCGCCAGCAGCCAAGGTGGGACGACTTACTCTGGAAACACCATATGTTTT
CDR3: CASSQGGTTYSGNTICF

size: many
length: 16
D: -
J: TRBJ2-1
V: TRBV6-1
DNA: TGTGCCAGCAGTCCCCTCGAGGCGAACGCTTACAATGAGCAGTTCTTC
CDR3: CASSPLEANAYNEQFF

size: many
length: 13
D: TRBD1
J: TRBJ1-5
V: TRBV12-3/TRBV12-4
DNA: TGTGCCAGCAGTGACACAGGGGGACAGCCCCAGCATTTT
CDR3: CASSDTGGQPQHF

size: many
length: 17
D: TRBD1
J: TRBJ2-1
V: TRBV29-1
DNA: TGCAGCGTTGAAGATTTCACAGGGGGGCACTCCTACAATGAGCAGTTCTTC
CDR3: CSVEDFTGGHSYNEQFF

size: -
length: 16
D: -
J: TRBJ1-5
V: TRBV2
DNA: TGTGCCAGCAGTGATCAATTTAGTAACGGCCCGGGGCCCCAGCATTTT
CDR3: CASSDQFSNGPGPQHF

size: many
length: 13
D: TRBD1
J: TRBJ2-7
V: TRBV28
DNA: TGTGCCAGCAGTCCTGGACAGGGCTACGAGCAGTACTTC
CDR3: CASSPGQGYEQYF

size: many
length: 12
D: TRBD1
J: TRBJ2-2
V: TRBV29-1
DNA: TGCAGCGTGACAGGGGGCACCGGGGAGCTGTTTTTT
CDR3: CSVTGGTGELFF

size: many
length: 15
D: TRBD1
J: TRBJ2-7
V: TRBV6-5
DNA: TGTGCCAGCAGTTACCGGGACAGGGGTACCTACGAGCAGTACTTC
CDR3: CASSYRDRGTYEQYF

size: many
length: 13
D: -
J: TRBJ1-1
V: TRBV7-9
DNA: TGTGCCAGCAGCTTCCAAGAGGGGACTGAAGCTTTCTTT
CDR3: CASSFQEGTEAFF

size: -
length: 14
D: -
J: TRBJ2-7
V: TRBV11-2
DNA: TGTGCCAGCAGCTTGAGGCGAGGGCCCTACGAGCAGTACTTC
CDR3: CASSLRRGPYEQYF

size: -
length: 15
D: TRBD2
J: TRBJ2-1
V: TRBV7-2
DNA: TGTGCCAGCAGCCCAACTAGCGGGAGTTACAATGAGCAGTTCTTC
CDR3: CASSPTSGSYNEQFF